This T cell receptor (beta chain) was recorded in a study of CD8 T cells in Susac syndrome. High-throughput TCR beta sequencing covered peripheral CD8+ and CD4+ T cells. The healthy controls were matched to patients by age and sex. TEMRA cells were FACS-enriched, and CD8+ and CD4+ T cells were isolated negatively. Reverse transcription of 0.5 to 1 ug RNA was carried out with random hexamers. Amplification of TCR beta CDR3 by immunoSEQ multiplex PCR spanned 54 Vbeta and 13 Jbeta. TCRdb used MiXCR to reprocess the immunoSEQ multiplex PCR reads, holding one entry per CDR3 protein. The repertoire includes 150,000 or so distinct CDR3 sequences, around 93% of them detected once, and more than 0.11% sits in the top ten. Germline V gene sequence: CDR1 DFQATT, CDR2 SNEGSKA (reference sequence). The CDR3 sequence is 12 residues long. V was pared by 5 bases and J by 0 bases, with 7 bases between.

This sequence originates from a human donor in good health. This chain uses TRBV20-1 with TRBJ1-1; no firm D call. The sequenced sample consisted of CD4+ T cells from PBMCs. CDR3 protein: CSAPTLNTEAFF. The CDR3 nucleotides are TGCAGTGCTCCTACACTGAACACTGAAGCTTTCTTT.